Following are 30 T cell receptor beta chains from one sample sequenced in a study of glioma-infiltrating T cells. Using RNA template, CDR3s of TCR alpha and beta were amplified with iRepertoire arm-PCR. TCRdb re-derived calls from the multiplex PCR reads in MiXCR, one entry per CDR3 protein. The table lists 300,000 to 450,000 distinct CDR3 sequences, roughly two fifths of them singletons. Sequencing was performed on glioma tissue, nonneoplastic brain tissue, or PBMCs (not recorded which). Receptors were obtained from a human donor with low-grade glioma or glioblastoma, undergoing nonglioma brain surgery, or in good health (not recorded which).

Note on this clonotype: A much larger clone differs by one base, so this may be a read error. The chain has TRBV28 and TRBJ2-1; no reliable D call. Trimming shortened V by 5 bases and J by 7 bases, and 6 bases separated the two germline ends. Germline CDR1 is MDHEN and CDR2 is SYDVKM. The CDR3 contains 11 residues. CDR3 amino acids: CASSGKNEQFF. The CDR3 DNA is TGTGCCAGCAGTGGTAAAAATGAGCAGTTCTTC.

This clonotype appeared many times. V and J are TRBV28 and TRBJ2-7; D possibly uses TRBD1 or TRBD2 (5 bases each). Trimming stripped 3 bases from V and 2 bases from J, with 11 bases between. The CDR3 is 14 residues long. Looked up from germline, CDR1 is MDHEN and CDR2 is SYDVKM. The CDR3 here is CASSFLGVTYEQYF. The CDR3 bases are TGTGCCAGCAGTTTCTTGGGGGTGACCTACGAGCAGTACTTC. Supplemented by reference TRBV28 and TRBJ2-7, the full variable domain reads DVKVTQSSRYLVKRTGEKVFLECVQDMDHENMFWYRQDPGLGLRLIYFSYDVKMKEKGDIPEGYSVSREKKERFSLILESASTNQTSMYLCASSFLGVTYEQYFGPGTRLTVT.

Comment on this clonotype: This may be a read error, as it is one base from a much larger clone. V is TRBV6-5 and J is TRBJ1-1, with TRBD1 matching 11 bases. The CDR3 is 16 amino acids. The germline gives CDR1 MNHEY, CDR2 SVGAGI. The V gene end was trimmed by 4 bases and the J gene end by 3 bases; junction bases not matched to a gene: 7. The CDR3 region is CASSSWGQGGDTEAFF. CDR3 coding DNA: TGTGCCAGCAGTTCCTGGGGACAGGGGGGGGACACTGAAGCTTTCTTT.

This clonotype was observed at least ten times. V is TRBV27 and J is TRBJ1-5, with D unclear. Germline assignment: CDR1 MNHEY and CDR2 SMNVEV (reference sequence). Deletions cut 2 bases from V and 1 base from J, with 3 bases between. The CDR3 is made up of 13 amino acids. CDR3 protein: CASSLLSNQPQHF. In nucleotides, the CDR3 is TGTGCCAGCAGTTTACTCAGCAATCAGCCCCAGCATTTT.

This clonotype was detected many times. The chain joins TRBV28 to TRBJ2-7; 7 bases are a match to TRBD2. Germline loops: CDR1 MDHEN, CDR2 SYDVKM. The CDR3 contains 12 residues. The V segment lost 8 bases and the J segment 5 bases; nucleotides outside the gene matches: 6. This CDR3 is CASGDYTHEQYF. Written as DNA, the CDR3 is TGTGCCAGCGGGGACTACACCCACGAGCAGTACTTC.

This clonotype was counted between two and nine times. This chain joins TRBV28 and TRBJ2-3, with D maybe TRBD1 (5 bases). This CDR3 is built from 20 residues. Looked up from germline, CDR1 is MDHEN and CDR2 is SYDVKM. V gave up 1 base and J gave up 2 bases, with 25 bases separating them. The CDR3 nucleotides read TGTGCCAGCAGTTTATCGGGTTCAGGGTTCCCCGAAGGCGACACAGATACGCAGTATTTT. The encoded protein is CASSLSGSGFPEGDTDTQYF.

The chain employs TRBV5-1 and TRBJ2-3, with TRBD2 matching over 7 bases. CDR3 length: 17 residues. Germline V gives CDR1 SGHRS, CDR2 YFSETQ. The ends lost 4 bases at V and 3 bases at J; junction bases unmatched: 14. The CDR3 nucleotides read TGCGCCAGCAGCCTCCAACCGGGACGGCGGGGGACAGATACGCAGTATTTT. It translates to CASSLQPGRRGTDTQYF.

As for this clonotype: A much larger clone lies a single base off, so this may be a read error. This chain connects TRBV6-2 or TRBV6-3 to TRBJ1-2; no reliable D call. The CDR3 is made up of 13 amino acids. The germline V gene encodes CDR1 MNHEY and CDR2 SVGEGT. CDR3 DNA sequence: TGTGCCAGCAGTTACAGGTTGAACTATGGCCACACCTTC. It translates to CASSYRLNYGHTF.

This clonotype was observed a handful of times. V and J are TRBV7-3 and TRBJ2-1, with a possible D match to TRBD2 (5 bases). The CDR3 contains 13 residues. The germline gives CDR1 SGHTA, CDR2 FQGTGA. V was shortened by 5 bases and J by 4 bases, with 9 bases between the two germline ends. The CDR3 DNA is TGTGCCAGCAGCGCTGGACTTTACAATGAGCAGTTCTTC. It encodes CASSAGLYNEQFF. Filled out from reference TRBV7-3 and TRBJ2-1, the complete variable domain reads GAGVSQTPSNKVTEKGKYVELRCDPISGHTALYWYRQSLGQGPEFLIYFQGTGAADDSGLPNDRFFAVRPEGSVSTLKIQRTERGDSAVYLCASSAGLYNEQFFGPGTRLTVL.

The chain recombines TRBV20-1 with TRBJ2-7; possibly TRBD1 for D (5 bases). The CDR3 sequence is 13 residues long. In germline, CDR1 is DFQATT, CDR2 SNEGSKA (reference sequence). CDR3 region: CRADVRGGYEQYF. The CDR3 coding sequence is TGCAGGGCGGATGTAAGGGGTGGGTACGAGCAGTACTTC.

This clonotype was seen more than once but under ten times. The chain combines TRBV28 with TRBJ2-7, with D tentatively TRBD2 (6 bases). Trimming shortened V by 4 bases and J by 5 bases, and 18 bases separated the two germline ends. The CDR3 runs 15 residues. The germline V gene encodes CDR1 MDHEN and CDR2 SYDVKM. Here the CDR3 reads CASSSPGVSTNEQYF. Here the CDR3 DNA reads TGTGCCAGCAGTTCCCCGGGGGTATCTACTAACGAGCAGTACTTC.

This clonotype occurred many times. The DNA of the CDR3 is TGTGCCAGCAGACCCGGGACAGGGATAACCTACGAGCAGTACTTC. It specifies CASRPGTGITYEQYF. This chain connects TRBV27 to TRBJ2-7, with 9 positions matching TRBD1. The CDR3 consists of 15 residues. V shed 6 bases and J 2 bases; nucleotides not matched to a gene: 8. Per the germline V gene, CDR1 is MNHEY and CDR2 is SMNVEV (reference sequence).

The chain links TRBV5-1 to TRBJ1-3, with D perhaps matching TRBD1 (5 bases). The CDR3 has 14 residues. Trimming took 7 bases from V and 0 from J, leaving 11 bases between them. The germline V gene encodes CDR1 SGHRS and CDR2 YFSETQ. The CDR3 spells CASGGGSSGNTIYF. Written as DNA, the CDR3 is TGCGCCAGCGGCGGGGGGAGCTCTGGAAACACCATATATTTT.

Note on this clonotype: Germline is not matched at one junction end, which may reflect a read error. The rearrangement joins TRBV20-1 to TRBJ2-7, with unresolved D. The CDR3 runs 14 residues. CDR1 and CDR2 from the germline V gene are DFQATT and SNEGSKA (reference sequence). In DNA, the CDR3 is TGCAGTGCCATAAGAGACCATATATCCTACGATCAGTACTTC. Its translation is CSAIRDHISYDQYF.

The chain recombines TRBV5-8 with TRBJ2-1; the D gene is possibly TRBD2 (6 bases). CDR3 length equals 15 residues. V was pared by 2 bases and J by 8 bases, with 17 bases between. Per germline, CDR1 SGHTS and CDR2 YDEGEE. The CDR3, as DNA: TGTGCCAGCAGCTTCGGTAGCGGAGGAGGGGATGAGCAGTTCTTC. Its translation is CASSFGSGGGDEQFF.

V gene TRBV18 combines with J gene TRBJ2-1; D uncertain. The CDR3 has 13 amino acids. V dropped 1 base and J dropped 5 bases, with 6 bases sitting between them. Germline V CDR1 and CDR2: KGHSH, LQKENI. This CDR3 reads CASSPRTNNEQFF. DNA of the CDR3: TGTGCCAGCTCACCACGGACGAACAATGAGCAGTTCTTC.

This clonotype occurred a few times. The V and J genes are TRBV4-3 and TRBJ2-7; 13 nucleotides align to TRBD2. This CDR3 region has 18 residues. V shed 0 bases, J shed 1 base, and the junction held 6 bases outside the gene matches. Germline V gene lookup returns CDR1 LGHNA and CDR2 YSLEER. CDR3 region: CASSQEGRGLAGSYEQYF. CDR3 sequence (DNA): TGCGCCAGCAGCCAAGAGGGGAGGGGACTAGCGGGATCCTACGAGCAGTACTTC.

Note on this clonotype: Possible read error: a much larger clone is one base away. The rearrangement joins TRBV6-5 to TRBJ2-3; TRBD2 is a possible D gene (6 bases). Germline assignment: CDR1 MNHEY and CDR2 SVGAGI. The V end lost 4 bases, the J end lost 7 bases, and 12 bases lay between the germline ends. The CDR3 is 13 amino acids. The CDR3 protein is CASSSRGSYTQYF. The CDR3 nucleotides are TGTGCCAGCAGTTCCCGGGGGTCCTATACGCAGTATTTT.

This clonotype was seen at least ten times. V and J are TRBV20-1 and TRBJ1-2; 9 positions agree with TRBD1. Losses at the gene ends were 1 base for V and 5 bases for J; bases not matched to a gene: 5. From germline, CDR1 is DFQATT and CDR2 SNEGSKA (reference sequence). The CDR3 totals 14 residues. CDR3 protein: CSARGTGALYGYTF. CDR3 bases: TGCAGTGCTAGAGGGACAGGGGCTTTATATGGCTACACCTTC.

This clonotype came up a few times. This chain links TRBV20-1 with TRBJ2-1, with 11 bases fitting TRBD2. The CDR3 consists of 15 residues. J gave up 4 bases and V 5 bases, and 7 bases lay outside the gene matches. Germline CDR1 DFQATT, CDR2 SNEGSKA (reference sequence). CDR3 protein: CSAEASGRTYNEQFF. CDR3 DNA sequence: TGCAGTGCTGAGGCTAGCGGGAGGACATACAATGAGCAGTTCTTC.

There are many counts of this clonotype. This chain joins TRBV4-2 and TRBJ2-1, with TRBD2 matching over 10 bases. The V gene's germline CDR1 is LGHNA and CDR2 YNFKEQ. The V and J ends lost 0 bases and 4 bases, in that order; junction bases with no gene match: 0. The CDR3 contains 15 residues. For the CDR3, the DNA is TGTGCCAGCAGCCAAGAGACTAGCGGGTACAATGAGCAGTTCTTC. As protein: CASSQETSGYNEQFF.

Concerning this clonotype: This sequence may be a read error, since a much larger clone differs from it by one base. This chain links TRBV28 with TRBJ1-3, with a tentative D call TRBD1 (6 bases). CDR3 size: 16 residues. Germline values: CDR1 MDHEN, CDR2 SYDVKM. CDR3 DNA sequence: TGTGCCGGCAGTGAAAGACCGTCCTGGGACACAAAGACCATATATTTT. Its protein product is CAGSERPSWDTKTIYF.

This clonotype showed up just a few times. The chain has TRBV12-3 or TRBV12-4 and TRBJ1-2; 11 bases line up with TRBD1. The CDR3 length is 14 residues. Trimming cost V 3 bases and J 8 bases; bases outside gene matches: 5. The CDR3 spells CASSFKGQGVGYTF. The CDR3 DNA sequence: TGTGCCAGCAGTTTCAAGGGACAGGGGGTCGGCTACACCTTC.

This clonotype was seen more than once but under ten times. The CDR3 DNA sequence: TGTGCCACCAGCAGAGCGGGGTTTGGGACGCTTGAAAAACTGTTTTTT. The encoded protein is CATSRAGFGTLEKLFF. The gene calls are TRBV15 and TRBJ1-4, with TRBD1 as a possible D gene (5 bases). There are 16 residues in the CDR3. Looked up from germline, CDR1 is LNHNV and CDR2 is YYDKDF (reference sequence). V was trimmed by 1 base and J by 7 bases, leaving 16 bases between them.

With regard to this clonotype: A much larger clone sits a single nucleotide away, making a read error possible. A read error is likely, as this CDR3 ends without the conserved phenylalanine or tryptophan. V usage is TRBV27 and J usage is TRBJ1-1; maybe TRBD1 (6 bases). Trimming stripped 0 bases from V and 2 bases from J, with 7 bases between. The CDR3 is 14 residues long. CDR1 MNHEY and CDR2 SMNVEV come from the germline V gene (reference sequence). CDR3 loop: CASSLSDSNTEAFL. In DNA form, the CDR3 reads TGTGCCAGCAGTTTATCGGACAGTAACACTGAAGCTTTCCTT.

Comments on this clonotype: This may be a read error, as it is one base from a much larger clone. This sequence joins TRBV6-1 and TRBJ1-2; D is uncertain. Germline lookup yields CDR1 MNHNS and CDR2 SASEGT. CDR3 length: 13 residues. The CDR3: CASSPYTRGGYNF. CDR3 DNA: TGTGCCAGCAGTCCCTACACTCGAGGCGGCTACAACTTC.

Many counts were recorded for this clonotype. The chain carries TRBV15 and TRBJ1-1; D gene uncertain. Germline values: CDR1 LNHNV, CDR2 YYDKDF (reference sequence). Trimming took off 4 bases at V and 1 base at J, with 7 bases between the two ends. The CDR3 covers 13 residues. In DNA, the CDR3 is TGTGCCACCAGCATGGAAAGGAACACTGAAGCTTTCTTT. Translated, it gives CATSMERNTEAFF.

This chain links TRBV4-2 with TRBJ1-2; tentative D call: TRBD1 (6 bases). The CDR3 has 14 residues. Trimming removed 3 bases from V and 4 bases from J, with 12 bases in between. The V gene's germline CDR1 is LGHNA and CDR2 YNFKEQ. This CDR3 reads CASSQGAKFYGYTF. The CDR3 DNA reads TGTGCCAGCAGCCAGGGGGCGAAATTCTATGGCTACACCTTC.

This chain links TRBV24-1 with TRBJ2-1, with D hard to call. This CDR3 is built from 13 residues. Trimming took 2 bases from V and 5 from J, leaving 6 bases between them. CDR1 is KGHDR, CDR2 SFDVKD, per germline. CDR3 DNA: TGTGCCACCAGTGATTCCGGGCACAATGAGCAGTTCTTC. It codes for CATSDSGHNEQFF.

The chain joins TRBV14 to TRBJ1-1; possible D gene TRBD1, 5 bases. The germline V and J ends were trimmed by 0 bases and 11 bases, with 10 bases remaining between them. This CDR3 has 12 amino acids. Germline V CDR1 and CDR2: SGHDN, FVKESK. The CDR3 region is CASSQEGASAFF. DNA of the CDR3: TGTGCCAGCAGCCAAGAAGGGGCGTCGGCTTTCTTT.